This T cell receptor (beta chain) was captured by sequencing in a study of shared clonotypes between healthy human individuals. A note on this clone: The junction departs from the called germline gene at one end, perhaps through a read error.

Sequenced by immunoSEQ multiplex PCR; TCRdb stores in-frame clones only, minus some. The table lists some 2,100,000 clones, 90% to 96% of them singletons. Per germline, CDR1 DFQATT and CDR2 SNEGSKA (reference sequence). This CDR3 has 8 amino acids. Material for sequencing was naive CD4+ T cells sorted from blood. The subset was: CD45RA+ positively selected. This receptor was identified in a man aged 18 to 30 in good health. The V and J genes are TRBV20-1 and TRBJ2-5, with D unclear. CDR3 DNA: TGCAGTGCCAGTTGGCGGAACTTC. It codes for CSASWRNF.